This T cell receptor (beta chain) originates from a study of OX40 agonist ivuxolimab in advanced cancers. Study-wide context: Patient treatment consisted of intravenous ivuxolimab administration every 2 weeks at 0.01 to 10 mg/kg. The study, taken as a whole, reports: Also showing low normalized T-cell clonal expansion were some of the nonresponders. The antigens recognized by the expanded peripheral T cells, that is their antigen specificity, were not determined.

Trimming shortened V by 3 bases and J by 4 bases, and 12 bases separated the two germline ends. The CDR3 has 15 residues. Germline CDR1 reads KGHSH; CDR2 reads LQKENI. On this clone: The antigen is undetermined.

Here immunoSEQ multiplex PCR was the method, and the copy in TCRdb shows in-frame clones only, minus some. The sample contains tens of thousands of clones, about 92% of which appear only once. This sequence was found in an adult with an advanced solid tumor such as melanoma, head and neck, liver or kidney cancer. The J gene is TRBJ1-4, the V gene TRBV18; D call uncertain. The sequences come from CD4+ or CD8+ T cells sorted from blood, collected in a trial of the OX40 agonist ivuxolimab. The CDR3: CASSPDGLGNEKLFF. The CDR3 DNA reads TGTGCCAGCTCACCGGACGGGCTGGGTAATGAAAAACTGTTTTTT.